These 14 T cell receptor beta chains were sequenced from one sample in a study of blood T cell repertoires in COVID-19. Produced via immunoSEQ multiplex PCR; TCRdb's table is partial and in-frame only. The sample consists of roughly 75,000 clones, about 82% of them appearing once. The sequencing sample was made of peripheral blood. Source of these receptors: a man between 50 and 59 years old with COVID-19, enrolled during active disease.

This clone was observed a handful of times. J is TRBJ1-2 and V is TRBV10-3, with a weak D call TRBD1 (6 bases). CDR1 is ENHRY, CDR2 SYGVKD, per germline. V was trimmed by 3 bases and J by 2 bases, leaving 10 bases between them. The CDR3 has 14 amino acids. The CDR3 loop reads CAISERGGNYGYTF. CDR3 coding DNA: TGTGCCATCAGTGAAAGGGGGGGAAACTATGGCTACACCTTC.

The chain carries TRBV19 and TRBJ1-5; 9 bases agree with TRBD1. With V trimmed by 6 bases and J by 6 bases, 9 bases remained unmatched. This CDR3 has 15 residues. Per the germline V gene, CDR1 is LNHDA and CDR2 is SQIVND (reference sequence). This chain's CDR3 is CASSLRRQGGQPQHF. In DNA, the CDR3 is TGTGCCAGTAGCTTAAGAAGACAGGGGGGTCAGCCCCAGCATTTT.

The gene calls are TRBV6-5 and TRBJ1-5, with D hard to call. The V end lost 2 bases, the J end lost 1 base, and 6 bases lay between the germline ends. The CDR3 has 14 residues. The germline V gene encodes CDR1 MNHEY and CDR2 SVGAGI. The CDR3 loop is CASSYGQSNQPQHF. The CDR3, as DNA: TGTGCCAGCAGTTACGGGCAGAGCAATCAGCCCCAGCATTTT.

The chain combines TRBV30 with TRBJ1-5; D unclear. V was trimmed by 0 bases and J by 3 bases, leaving 6 bases between them. Germline assignment: CDR1 GTSNPN and CDR2 SVGIG (reference sequence). The CDR3 covers 13 residues. The CDR3 coding sequence is TGTGCCTGGAGTGTACTCTCCAATCAGCCCCAGCATTTT. This translates into CAWSVLSNQPQHF.

The chain uses TRBV19 and TRBJ1-6; TRBD1 aligns across 7 bases. CDR1 is LNHDA and CDR2 is SQIVND in the germline V gene (reference sequence). The CDR3 runs to 14 residues. V gave up 6 bases and J gave up 5 bases; unmatched junction bases: 4. The CDR3 DNA reads as TGTGCCAGTAGGGGGACAGCCAATAATTCACCCCTCCACTTT. Translating gives CASRGTANNSPLHF. Variable domain in full (rest from reference TRBV19 and TRBJ1-6): DGGITQSPKYLFRKEGQNVTLSCEQNLNHDAMYWYRQDPGQGLRLIYYSQIVNDFQKGDIAEGYSVSREKKESFPLTVTSAQKNPTAFYLCASRGTANNSPLHFGNGTRLTVT.

A single count supports this clone. V usage is TRBV5-1 and J usage is TRBJ1-2, with 7 bases lining up with TRBD1. V trimming: 5 bases; J trimming: 3 bases; junction bases outside the gene matches: 4. Germline V gene data show CDR1 as SGHRS and CDR2 as YFSETQ. The CDR3 length is 13 residues. The CDR3 spells CASSFGTDYGYTF. The CDR3 DNA sequence: TGCGCCAGCAGTTTCGGGACAGACTATGGCTACACCTTC.

This chain joins TRBV19 and TRBJ1-1; D is ambiguous. V was trimmed by 4 bases and J by 4 bases, leaving 16 bases between them. CDR3 size: 15 residues. Germline V gene sequence: CDR1 LNHDA, CDR2 SQIVND (reference sequence). The CDR3 region has the DNA TGTGCCAGTAGTACCCTCCTCAATTCGGGCACTGAAGCTTTCTTT. Translating it yields CASSTLLNSGTEAFF.

This chain links TRBV18 with TRBJ2-1; 9 positions match TRBD2. This CDR3 is built from 16 residues. Trimming cost V 5 bases and J 4 bases; bases outside gene matches: 9. Germline V gives CDR1 KGHSH, CDR2 LQKENI. The DNA for the CDR3 is TGTGCCAGCTCAGCCAAGACTAGCGGAATATACAATGAGCAGTTCTTC. It translates to CASSAKTSGIYNEQFF.

This sequence joins TRBV7-2 and TRBJ1-5; D not resolved. Germline V lookup: CDR1 SGHTA, CDR2 FQGNSA. Between the trimmed V and J ends, which lost 4 bases and 0 bases, there was a span of 10 bases. This CDR3 region has 15 residues. Here the CDR3 reads CASSSGQISNQPQHF. The CDR3 nucleotides read TGTGCCAGCAGCTCTGGCCAGATTAGCAATCAGCCCCAGCATTTT.

The V gene is TRBV19, the J gene TRBJ1-2; 8 bases map to TRBD1. V shed 7 bases and J 8 bases; nucleotides not matched to a gene: 9. From germline, CDR1 is LNHDA and CDR2 SQIVND (reference sequence). The CDR3 has 13 residues. The CDR3 DNA follows: TGTGCCAGTACCGACTACAGGGGGGAAGGCTACACCTTC. Translation gives CASTDYRGEGYTF.

CDR3 in amino acids: CASSELRLAGVEQYF. CDR3 in DNA: TGTGCCAGCAGTGAACTCCGACTAGCGGGAGTCGAGCAGTACTTC. This chain connects TRBV6-1 to TRBJ2-7; 12 positions match TRBD2. Trimming cost V 2 bases and J 6 bases; bases outside gene matches: 5. Per the germline V gene, CDR1 is MNHNS and CDR2 is SASEGT. The CDR3 loop spans 15 amino acids.

V gene TRBV5-1 combines with J gene TRBJ1-2; D gene uncertain. The CDR3 sequence is 12 residues long. Trimming left V 3 bases short and J 11 bases short, with 14 bases between. Germline CDR1 SGHRS, CDR2 YFSETQ. CDR3 protein: CASSSPGWEYTF. For the CDR3, the DNA is TGCGCCAGCAGCTCCCCCGGGTGGGAGTACACCTTC. Using reference TRBV5-1 and TRBJ1-2 for the parts outside the CDR3, the full variable domain is KAGVTQTPRYLIKTRGQQVTLSCSPISGHRSVSWYQQTPGQGLQFLFEYFSETQRNKGNFPGRFSGRQFSNSRSEMNVSTLELGDSALYLCASSSPGWEYTFGSGTRLTVV.

V is TRBV25-1 and J is TRBJ2-3; 10 nucleotides agree with TRBD1. The CDR3 consists of 14 residues. J lost 3 bases, V lost 5 bases, and 2 bases had no gene match. CDR1 is MGHDK and CDR2 is SYGVNS in the germline V gene. In nucleotides, the CDR3 is TGTGCCAGCAGTCAGGGACAGGGGACAGATACGCAGTATTTT. Its translation is CASSQGQGTDTQYF.

The genes are TRBV14 and TRBJ2-1; the D gene is possibly TRBD2 (7 bases). The CDR3 runs 14 residues. V lost 3 bases and J 9 bases, leaving 15 bases between the germline ends. Germline CDR1 and CDR2: SGHDN and FVKESK. The CDR3 DNA sequence: TGTGCCAGCAGCCACCGAGGGGGGGGGACTGAGCAGTTCTTC. This codes for CASSHRGGGTEQFF.